One and the same sample provided the 10 T cell receptor beta chains below, sequenced in a study of post-analysis software for immune sequencing data. Their antigens are not known. The library was made from cDNA and included unique molecular identifiers. TCRdb used MiXCR to reprocess the PCR reads, holding one entry per CDR3 protein. This sample has hundreds of thousands of distinct CDR3 sequences, with around 40% found just once. Overall study findings and caveats: Patients carried 4 or 5 TRBV segments more frequently than controls did, and TRBV5-6, TRBV5-1 and TRBV20-1 were among them.

The sequencing sample was made of blood. These receptors were obtained from a girl aged 5-17 years with multiple sclerosis.

The chain couples TRBV3-1 to TRBJ2-1, with 11 bases lining up with TRBD2. The CDR3 length is 15 residues. Germline CDR1 and CDR2: LGHDT and YNNKEL (reference sequence). V lost 4 bases and J lost 7; bases outside the gene matches: 6. This chain's CDR3 is CASSPVAGGPNEQFF. CDR3 nucleotide sequence: TGTGCCAGCAGCCCCGTAGCGGGAGGGCCGAATGAGCAGTTCTTC.

The chain carries TRBV6-2 or TRBV6-3 and TRBJ1-4, with D unclear. The CDR3 has 16 amino acids. Germline values: CDR1 MNHEY, CDR2 SVGEGT. V lost 6 bases and J 2 bases, leaving 16 bases between the germline ends. The CDR3 nucleotides read TGTGCCAGCAGCCAATATCACGTTCGGACTAATGAAAAACTGTTTTTT. Its translation: CASSQYHVRTNEKLFF.

V gene TRBV20-1 combines with J gene TRBJ1-5, with D maybe TRBD1 (6 bases). The CDR3 consists of 15 residues. CDR1 and CDR2 (germline): DFQATT, SNEGSKA (reference sequence). V lost 6 bases, J lost 6 bases, and 21 bases lay in between. The chain's CDR3 is CSAPGPPGGSQPQHF. The CDR3 DNA follows: TGCAGTGCCCCGGGGCCCCCGGGGGGCAGTCAGCCCCAGCATTTT.

This clonotype was picked up a small number of times. The chain employs TRBV7-2 and TRBJ2-7; the D is unclear. This CDR3 is 15 amino acids long. Germline V gene sequence: CDR1 SGHTA, CDR2 FQGNSA. V was trimmed by 1 base and J by 1 base, leaving 11 bases between them. CDR3 coding DNA: TGTGCCAGCAGCTTAGTTACGGCTACTTCCTACGAGCAGTACTTC. This gives the protein CASSLVTATSYEQYF.

The chain combines TRBV25-1 with TRBJ2-1; D is perhaps TRBD2 (6 bases). The CDR3 totals 13 residues. Trimming left V 7 bases short and J 8 bases short, with 15 bases between. Germline loops: CDR1 MGHDK, CDR2 SYGVNS. CDR3 nucleotide sequence: TGTGCCAGCACCAGCGGGTATTCTGATGAGCAGTTCTTC. Encoded protein: CASTSGYSDEQFF.

The J gene is TRBJ2-5, the V gene TRBV27; D not resolved. V lost 4 bases and J 5 bases, leaving 23 bases between the germline ends. Germline values: CDR1 MNHEY, CDR2 SMNVEV (reference sequence). The CDR3 runs to 17 residues. DNA for the CDR3: TGTGCCAGCAGTTCCGGCATTTTGTCTACCCCTGGGGAGACCCAGTACTTC. This sequence encodes CASSSGILSTPGETQYF.

This clonotype showed up just a few times. This chain joins TRBV7-9 and TRBJ2-5; D uncertain. With 1 base removed from V and 3 bases from J, the gap between germline ends came to 9 bases. The CDR3 contains 14 residues. The V gene's germline CDR1 is SEHNR and CDR2 FQNEAQ (reference sequence). CDR3 in amino acids: CASSLEGSKETQYF. CDR3 nucleotides: TGTGCCAGCAGCTTAGAGGGCAGCAAAGAGACCCAGTACTTC. Full variable domain (missing parts from reference TRBV7-9 and TRBJ2-5): DTGVSQNPRHKITKRGQNVTFRCDPISEHNRLYWYRQTLGQGPEFLTYFQNEAQLEKSRLLSDRFSAERPKGSFSTLEIQRTEQGDSAMYLCASSLEGSKETQYFGPGTRLLVL.

The chain recombines TRBV5-1 with TRBJ2-1; D is ambiguous. The V end was cut by 1 base, the J end by 0 bases, with 11 bases between. The CDR3 is 16 amino acids. Germline CDR1 is SGHRS and CDR2 is YFSETQ. CDR3 in DNA: TGCGCCAGCAGCTTGAACGGGCAAGGCTCCTACAATGAGCAGTTCTTC. Residues: CASSLNGQGSYNEQFF.

This clonotype came up a few times. The chain combines TRBV12-3 or TRBV12-4 with TRBJ2-7; weak D call: TRBD1 (6 bases). V lost 7 bases and J 2 bases, leaving 15 bases between the germline ends. This CDR3 has 14 residues. CDR3 protein: CASTGPTGTYEQYF. CDR3 nucleotide sequence: TGTGCCAGCACCGGACCTACAGGGACCTACGAGCAGTACTTC.

V gene TRBV7-3 combines with J gene TRBJ2-1; 7 nucleotides match TRBD2. The V and J ends lost 2 bases and 0 bases, in that order; junction bases with no gene match: 4. The germline gives CDR1 SGHTA, CDR2 FQGTGA. CDR3 size: 16 residues. CDR3 nucleotide sequence: TGTGCCAGCAGCTTATTCGGCGGGAGCTCCTACAATGAGCAGTTCTTC. It codes for CASSLFGGSSYNEQFF.